This TCR beta chain came from a study of CD8+CD57+ T cells in acquired aplastic anemia. General study results and limits: CD8+ Simpson's diversity showed no significant patient-control difference.

The CDR3 totals 14 residues. The germline V and J ends were trimmed by 5 bases and 5 bases, with 12 bases remaining between them. The germline V gene encodes CDR1 ENHRY and CDR2 SYGVKD. As concerns this clonotype: No antigen is known for it.

Genomic DNA provided the template from which TCR beta VDJ and CDR3 profiles were obtained. TCRdb recomputed calls from the reads with MiXCR, one row per CDR3 protein. Found here are 98,000 or so distinct CDR3 sequences, around 49% of them singletons; the top ten hold around 32%. Sequenced material: sorted CD4+, CD8+, or CD8+CD57+ T cells (not recorded which) from PBMCs. The V gene is TRBV10-3, the J gene TRBJ1-4; a weak D match, TRBD1 (5 bases). The receptor's source is a human donor in good health, serving as a control. CDR3 in amino acids: CAISPGRGNEKLFF. The CDR3 coding sequence is TGTGCCATCAGTCCGGGACGGGGGAATGAAAAACTGTTTTTT.